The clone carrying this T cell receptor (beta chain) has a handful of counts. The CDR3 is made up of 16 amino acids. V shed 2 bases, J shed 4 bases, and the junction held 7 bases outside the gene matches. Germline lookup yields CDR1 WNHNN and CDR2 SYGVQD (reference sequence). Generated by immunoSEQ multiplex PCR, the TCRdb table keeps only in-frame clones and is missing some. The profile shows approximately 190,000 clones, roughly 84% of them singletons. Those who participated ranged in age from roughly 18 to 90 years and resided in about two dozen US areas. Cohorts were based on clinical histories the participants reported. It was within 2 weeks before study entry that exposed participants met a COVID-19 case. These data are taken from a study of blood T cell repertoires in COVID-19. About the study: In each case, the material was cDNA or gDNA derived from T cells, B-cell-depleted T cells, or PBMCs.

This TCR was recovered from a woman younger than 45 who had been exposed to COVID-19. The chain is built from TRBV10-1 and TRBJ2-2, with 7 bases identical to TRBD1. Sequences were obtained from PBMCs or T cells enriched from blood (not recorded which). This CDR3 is CASSETGTVPTGELFF. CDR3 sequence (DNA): TGCGCCAGCAGTGAGACCGGGACAGTCCCCACCGGGGAGCTGTTTTTT.